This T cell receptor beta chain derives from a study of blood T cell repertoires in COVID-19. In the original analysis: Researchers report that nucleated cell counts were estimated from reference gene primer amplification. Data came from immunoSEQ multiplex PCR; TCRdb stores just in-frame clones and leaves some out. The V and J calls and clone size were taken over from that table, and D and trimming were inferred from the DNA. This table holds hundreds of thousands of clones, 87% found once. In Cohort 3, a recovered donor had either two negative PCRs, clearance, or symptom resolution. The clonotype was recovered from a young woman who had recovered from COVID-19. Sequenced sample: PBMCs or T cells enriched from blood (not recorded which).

The CDR3, as DNA: TGTGCCAGCAGTGAACGATTACAGGGGGCGGGAGAAAAACTGTTTTTT. This sequence encodes CASSERLQGAGEKLFF. The chain is built from TRBV2 and TRBJ1-4, with 9 positions matching TRBD1. This CDR3 is built from 16 residues. The junction had 9 bases not matched to a gene; V was cut back by 2 bases and J by 8 bases. The germline V gene encodes CDR1 SNHLY and CDR2 FYNNEI.